This entry concerns a single TCR beta chain. It was with a sample-barcoded 5' primer and a J-beta primer mix that a second PCR of roughly 6 to 12 cycles was run. TCRdb itself ran the 5' RACE reads through MiXCR, one entry per CDR3 protein. The sample consists of 780,000 or so distinct CDR3 sequences, around 50% of them appearing once. The data belong to a study of blood T cells in healthy people across ages. This sequence originates from a man aged 35 to 55 in good health. Sequencing was carried out using blood.

Here the CDR3 DNA reads TGTGCCAGCAGTTCCCGACAGAAGGACTATGGCTACACCTTC. Translated, it gives CASSSRQKDYGYTF. The chain recombines TRBV12-3 or TRBV12-4 with TRBJ1-2; a weak D match, TRBD1 (5 bases). This CDR3 is 14 amino acids long. Trimming left V 4 bases short and J 3 bases short, with 12 bases between.